The rows below give T cell receptor beta chains drawn from one sample of a study of T cells in Graves' hyperthyroidism and ophthalmopathy. TCRdb used MiXCR to reprocess the multiplex PCR reads, holding one entry per CDR3 protein. The repertoire has roughly 350,000 distinct CDR3 sequences, about an eighth of them found once; the top ten carry roughly 35%. The specimen was blood. The receptors were gathered from a woman between 40 and 55 years old with Graves' ophthalmopathy. The CDR3 runs from the conserved cysteine through the conserved F or W. A D gene is named only where the DNA matches it firmly. Part of the rows lack a size; the others show once, few, many or a class for expanded clones.

TRBD2 TRBJ2-1 TRBV20-1 few CSASIASGYNEQFF TGCAGTGCTAGTATCGCTAGCGGCTACAATGAGCAGTTCTTC
TRBD1 TRBJ1-1 TRBV6-2/TRBV6-3 many CASRQGAGGPDTEAFF TGTGCCAGCAGGCAGGGGGCGGGGGGACCGGACACTGAAGCTTTCTTT
- TRBJ2-5 TRBV7-8 many CASSLAETQKTQYF TGTGCCAGCAGCTTAGCGGAGACCCAGAAGACCCAGTACTTC
TRBD1 TRBJ1-2 TRBV28 many CASSYAGGNYGYTF TGTGCCAGCAGTTACGCAGGGGGCAACTATGGCTACACCTTC
TRBD2 TRBJ2-3 TRBV3-1 - CASSQDYRTSGGTDTQYF TGTGCCAGCAGCCAAGATTATCGGACTAGCGGGGGCACAGATACGCAGTATTTT
TRBD2 TRBJ2-2 TRBV6-6 many CASSYSSLAGGQRDTGELFF TGTGCCAGCAGTTACTCTTCGCTAGCGGGAGGTCAGAGGGACACCGGGGAGCTGTTTTTT
- TRBJ1-5 TRBV28 many CASSLEQFNQPQHF TGTGCCAGCAGTTTGGAACAGTTCAATCAGCCCCAGCATTTT
- TRBJ1-3 TRBV6-1 many CASSESGSGNTIYF TGTGCCAGCAGTGAATCGGGGTCTGGAAACACCATATATTTT
TRBD1 TRBJ2-5 TRBV7-9 - CASSPSRGRFGETQYF TGTGCCAGCAGCCCCTCCAGGGGGCGGTTTGGGGAGACCCAGTACTTC
- TRBJ1-2 TRBV10-3 many CAISDSPPPGYTF TGTGCCATCAGTGATTCCCCACCCCCGGGCTACACCTTC
- TRBJ2-2 TRBV6-1 - CASIRDYTGELFF TGTGCCAGCATCCGAGACTACACCGGGGAGCTGTTTTTT
- TRBJ2-6 TRBV11-2 - CASTRQSGANVLTF TGTGCCAGCACGAGGCAATCTGGGGCCAACGTCCTGACTTTC
- TRBJ2-7 TRBV3-1 few CASSLGMSLSSYEQYF TGTGCCAGCAGCCTAGGAATGAGTCTTAGCTCCTACGAGCAGTACTTC
- TRBJ1-2 TRBV6-6 few CASSYGPEHNYGYTF TGTGCCAGCAGTTACGGCCCAGAGCACAACTATGGCTACACCTTC
- TRBJ1-1 TRBV10-3 few CAITRPGGTEAFF TGTGCCATCACCCGCCCCGGGGGGACTGAAGCTTTCTTT
- TRBJ2-7 TRBV7-9 many CASCRGQRDEQYF TGTGCCAGCTGCCGGGGCCAGAGGGACGAGCAGTACTTC
- TRBJ1-1 TRBV7-9 few CASSQKGEGSEAFF TGTGCCAGCAGCCAAAAGGGAGAGGGGTCTGAAGCTTTCTTT
- TRBJ2-5 TRBV2 many CASRVGVRKTQYF TGTGCCAGCAGGGTCGGGGTAAGAAAGACCCAGTACTTC
- TRBJ2-5 TRBV7-2 many CASSSTGTQETQYF TGTGCCAGCAGCTCAACAGGGACACAGGAGACCCAGTACTTC
TRBD2 TRBJ2-5 TRBV15 many CATSRRLAGGETQYF TGTGCCACCAGCAGAAGGCTAGCGGGAGGAGAGACCCAGTACTTC
TRBD1 TRBJ1-6 TRBV27 few CASSPGTVLRVNSPLHF TGTGCCAGCAGCCCCGGGACAGTACTCAGGGTCAATTCACCCCTCCACTTT
TRBD2 TRBJ2-1 TRBV20-1 many CSALLAGGYNEQFF TGCAGTGCTCTACTAGCGGGAGGGTACAATGAGCAGTTCTTC
- TRBJ2-1 TRBV10-3 many CAISASGLSYNEQFF TGTGCCATCAGTGCGTCGGGACTTTCCTACAATGAGCAGTTCTTC
TRBD2 TRBJ2-7 TRBV19 many CASAGLAGMSSYEQYF TGTGCCAGCGCGGGACTAGCGGGAATGAGCTCCTACGAGCAGTACTTC
- TRBJ1-5 TRBV27 many CASSPRGGLSNQPQHF TGTGCCAGCAGTCCCCGAGGGGGATTAAGCAATCAGCCCCAGCATTTT
- TRBJ2-1 TRBV20-1 many CSARDPHGTEQFF TGCAGTGCTAGAGACCCCCATGGGACCGAGCAGTTCTTC
TRBD1 TRBJ1-5 TRBV2 many CASTGTDHSNQPQHF TGTGCCAGCACCGGGACAGACCATAGCAATCAGCCCCAGCATTTT
- TRBJ2-3 TRBV4-2 - CASSQDPLGGTDTQYF TGTGCCAGCAGCCAGGACCCACTGGGGGGCACAGATACGCAGTATTTT